Presented here are 30 T cell receptor beta chains from one specimen sequenced in a study of shared clonotypes between healthy human individuals. Assay used: immunoSEQ multiplex PCR; TCRdb lists only in-frame clones, some missing. The sample shows under 600,000 clones, 97% of them seen only once. Input material: naive CD4+ T cells sorted from blood. Subset defined: CD45RA+ positively selected. All receptors come from a woman aged 25 to 45 in good health.

The chain links TRBV6-5 to TRBJ1-2; TRBD1 agrees at 8 bases. The junction had 8 bases not matched to a gene; V was cut back by 5 bases and J by 6 bases. The CDR3 extends over 14 amino acids. The V gene's germline CDR1 is MNHEY and CDR2 SVGAGI. This CDR3 reads CASSPSGTGDGYTF. CDR3 DNA: TGTGCCAGCAGTCCCTCCGGGACAGGTGATGGCTACACCTTC.

The V gene is TRBV6-5, the J gene TRBJ1-2; maybe TRBD1 (5 bases). V dropped 2 bases and J dropped 5 bases, with 15 bases sitting between them. The germline CDR1 and CDR2 sequences are MNHEY and SVGAGI. The CDR3 has 15 residues. The CDR3 loop is CASSYTASDSYGYTF. The CDR3 bases are TGTGCCAGCAGTTACACCGCCTCAGACAGTTATGGCTACACCTTC.

This clone was picked up one time. DNA for the CDR3: TGCGCCAGCAGCTTGAGTCCGACCTCCTACAATGAGCAGTTCTTC. Translation gives CASSLSPTSYNEQFF. The chain couples TRBV5-1 to TRBJ2-1; no clear D gene. Trimming pared 1 base from V and 0 bases from J, leaving 8 bases between. CDR3 size: 15 residues. Germline V gives CDR1 SGHRS, CDR2 YFSETQ.

This rearrangement joins TRBV4-1 to TRBJ1-1; TRBD1 matches at 11 bases. Germline assignment: CDR1 MGHRA and CDR2 YSYEKL. CDR3 length equals 17 residues. The junction had 4 bases not matched to a gene; V was cut back by 0 bases and J by 1 base. CDR3: CASSQDGTGGWNTEAFF. The CDR3 region has the DNA TGCGCCAGCAGCCAAGACGGGACAGGGGGTTGGAACACTGAAGCTTTCTTT.

A single count supports this clone. J is TRBJ1-5 and V is TRBV5-8, with D unclear. Germline-derived CDR1 and CDR2 are SGHTS and YDEGEE. Trimming pared 2 bases from V and 4 bases from J, leaving 19 bases between. This CDR3 comprises 17 residues. The CDR3 bases are TGTGCCAGCAGCTTAGTCTACCACAGTCTCGGGAATCAGCCCCAGCATTTT. Its protein is CASSLVYHSLGNQPQHF.

This chain uses TRBV18 with TRBJ2-3; 9 bases are shared with TRBD1. Germline-derived CDR1 and CDR2 are KGHSH and LQKENI. The J segment lost 6 bases and the V segment lost 4 bases, leaving 5 bases of the junction unmatched. This CDR3 is 14 amino acids long. CDR3 sequence: CASSQRDREDTQYF. The CDR3 DNA is TGTGCCAGCTCACAACGGGACAGGGAGGATACGCAGTATTTT.

Concerning this clone itself: Other DNA sequences within the sample encode an identical CDR3. The chain uses TRBV28 and TRBJ1-2; D unclear. This CDR3 is built from 10 residues. V gave up 11 bases and J gave up 5 bases, with 9 bases separating them. Germline V CDR1 and CDR2: MDHEN, SYDVKM. This CDR3 is CASSRYGYTF. CDR3 in DNA: TGTGCCTCCTCTAGGTATGGCTACACCTTC.

The rearrangement joins TRBV19 to TRBJ1-5; D unclear. Trimming pared 3 bases from V and 1 base from J, leaving 10 bases between. Germline CDR1 LNHDA, CDR2 SQIVND (reference sequence). The CDR3 loop spans 15 amino acids. The CDR3 DNA follows: TGTGCCAGTAGTATTTTGTTGAGCAGCAATCAGCCCCAGCATTTT. It encodes CASSILLSSNQPQHF.

This sequence joins TRBV5-4 and TRBJ1-4; TRBD1 matches at 10 bases. The germline CDR1 and CDR2 sequences are SGHNT and YYREEE (reference sequence). CDR3 length: 15 residues. V was pared by 2 bases and J by 6 bases, with 4 bases of the junction left unmatched. CDR3 region: CASSFRQGADEKLFF. The CDR3 DNA reads TGTGCCAGCAGCTTCCGACAGGGGGCGGATGAAAAACTGTTTTTT.

This sequence joins TRBV7-9 and TRBJ2-7, with 8 bases aligning to TRBD2. The junction had 1 base not matched to a gene; V was cut back by 1 base and J by 5 bases. Germline CDR1 SEHNR, CDR2 FQNEAQ (reference sequence). The CDR3 extends over 13 amino acids. CDR3 region: CASSLGREDEQYF. The CDR3 DNA follows: TGTGCCAGCAGCTTAGGGCGGGAGGACGAGCAGTACTTC.

This clone was detected only once. The chain uses TRBV7-9 and TRBJ2-5, with 11 positions matching TRBD2. Germline V gene data show CDR1 as SEHNR and CDR2 as FQNEAQ (reference sequence). The CDR3 totals 16 residues. After removal of 5 bases from V and 4 bases from J, the junction contained 9 bases not matched to a gene. CDR3 region: CASSQVSGRGGETQYF. CDR3 nucleotides: TGTGCCAGCAGCCAAGTTAGCGGGAGGGGTGGAGAGACCCAGTACTTC. Drawing the rest from reference TRBV7-9 and TRBJ2-5, the complete variable domain is DTGVSQNPRHKITKRGQNVTFRCDPISEHNRLYWYRQTLGQGPEFLTYFQNEAQLEKSRLLSDRFSAERPKGSFSTLEIQRTEQGDSAMYLCASSQVSGRGGETQYFGPGTRLLVL.

The chain has TRBV30 and TRBJ1-1; a possible D gene is TRBD1 (6 bases). Trimming removed 5 bases from V and 0 bases from J, with 10 bases in between. Germline V gives CDR1 GTSNPN, CDR2 SVGIG (reference sequence). The CDR3 has 13 residues. CDR3 DNA sequence: TGTGCCTGGCAGGGGTATTTGAACACTGAAGCTTTCTTT. Translating it yields CAWQGYLNTEAFF.

J is TRBJ2-1 and V is TRBV2; D call uncertain. V was shortened by 5 bases and J by 6 bases, with 11 bases between the two germline ends. This CDR3 is 13 amino acids long. Germline CDR1 is SNHLY and CDR2 is FYNNEI. This CDR3 reads CASSSQSVNEQFF. The CDR3 coding sequence is TGTGCCAGCAGTTCTCAGAGCGTCAATGAGCAGTTCTTC.

The chain is built from TRBV14 and TRBJ2-2, with 9 bases identical to TRBD1. Trimming cost V 1 base and J 2 bases; bases outside gene matches: 2. CDR1 is SGHDN and CDR2 is FVKESK in the germline V gene. The CDR3 totals 16 residues. CDR3 sequence: CASSQGTGVNTGELFF. DNA for the CDR3: TGTGCCAGCAGCCAAGGGACAGGGGTCAACACCGGGGAGCTGTTTTTT.

This rearrangement joins TRBV5-1 to TRBJ2-7; D is ambiguous. The CDR3 loop spans 12 amino acids. Germline V gives CDR1 SGHRS, CDR2 YFSETQ. The ends were cut back, 0 bases at V and 9 bases at J, with 10 bases in the middle. The CDR3 loop reads CASSLEDGGQYF. DNA for the CDR3: TGCGCCAGCAGCTTGGAAGACGGCGGGCAGTACTTC.

The V and J genes are TRBV5-1 and TRBJ1-4; D not resolved. Germline CDR1 and CDR2: SGHRS and YFSETQ. There are 14 residues in the CDR3. V lost 0 bases and J 8 bases, leaving 11 bases between the germline ends. The CDR3 protein is CASSLGVRGEKLFF. The CDR3 DNA reads TGCGCCAGCAGCTTGGGGGTCCGAGGGGAAAAACTGTTTTTT.

The V gene is TRBV6-1, the J gene TRBJ1-1; maybe TRBD1 (5 bases). Deletions cut 5 bases from V and 5 bases from J, with 12 bases between. The CDR3 covers 13 residues. The germline V gene encodes CDR1 MNHNS and CDR2 SASEGT. CDR3 sequence (DNA): TGTGCCAGCAGTCAGGGAGGGTTTACTGAAGCTTTCTTT. This translates into CASSQGGFTEAFF.

This chain joins TRBV7-9 and TRBJ1-5; D remains unclear. CDR3 length equals 12 residues. Trimming cost V 1 base and J 4 bases, with 2 bases left between them. Germline V gene lookup returns CDR1 SEHNR and CDR2 FQNEAQ (reference sequence). CDR3 sequence: CASSLENQPQHF. CDR3 nucleotides: TGTGCCAGCAGCTTAGAGAATCAGCCCCAGCATTTT.

This chain joins TRBV29-1 and TRBJ2-7, with D possibly TRBD1 on 7 matching bases. CDR3 length: 14 residues. V was cut by 4 bases and J by 3 bases, with 16 bases left in between. CDR1 is SQVTM, CDR2 ANQGSEA, per germline. The CDR3 protein is CSVGGRGDNYEQYF. CDR3 nucleotide sequence: TGCAGCGTTGGTGGCAGGGGGGACAACTACGAGCAGTACTTC.

The J gene is TRBJ1-5, the V gene TRBV28; D may be TRBD1 (6 bases). The ends were cut back, 1 base at V and 2 bases at J, with 12 bases in the middle. The CDR3 loop spans 16 amino acids. The V gene's germline CDR1 is MDHEN and CDR2 SYDVKM. CDR3 coding DNA: TGTGCCAGCAGTTTATATCGGGGGCCCGGCAATCAGCCCCAGCATTTT. It codes for CASSLYRGPGNQPQHF. Full variable domain (missing parts from reference TRBV28 and TRBJ1-5): DVKVTQSSRYLVKRTGEKVFLECVQDMDHENMFWYRQDPGLGLRLIYFSYDVKMKEKGDIPEGYSVSREKKERFSLILESASTNQTSMYLCASSLYRGPGNQPQHFGDGTRLSIL.

This chain links TRBV28 with TRBJ2-5, with D possibly being TRBD1 (6 bases). Germline V lookup: CDR1 MDHEN, CDR2 SYDVKM. The CDR3 extends over 15 amino acids. Trimming took off 3 bases at V and 1 base at J, with 12 bases between the two ends. CDR3 coding DNA: TGTGCCAGCAGTTTCGTCACAGGGCTCCAAGAGACCCAGTACTTC. Translated, it gives CASSFVTGLQETQYF.

This sequence joins TRBV28 and TRBJ2-2, with TRBD2 matching over 14 bases. Germline V gene sequence: CDR1 MDHEN, CDR2 SYDVKM. J was trimmed by 4 bases and V by 1 base; bases with no gene match: 2. This CDR3 region has 17 residues. The CDR3 loop is CASSLSGTSGSTGELFF. As DNA, the CDR3 is TGTGCCAGCAGTTTATCCGGGACTAGCGGGAGCACCGGGGAGCTGTTTTTT.

The V and J genes are TRBV6-1 and TRBJ2-7, with 9 bases aligning to TRBD2. J was trimmed by 4 bases and V by 6 bases; bases with no gene match: 7. In germline, CDR1 is MNHNS, CDR2 SASEGT. CDR3 length: 14 amino acids. CDR3 region: CASSAGLAVYEQYF. The CDR3 nucleotides read TGTGCCAGCAGCGCGGGACTAGCAGTATACGAGCAGTACTTC.

The chain uses TRBV6-1 and TRBJ2-7, with 13 bases identical to TRBD2. V lost 7 bases to trimming and J lost 2 bases; unmatched junction nucleotides: 2. CDR3 length: 14 residues. Germline V gene lookup returns CDR1 MNHNS and CDR2 SASEGT. The CDR3 is CASTGTSGAYEQYF. The CDR3 region has the DNA TGTGCCAGCACGGGGACTAGCGGGGCCTACGAGCAGTACTTC.

V gene TRBV18 combines with J gene TRBJ2-3; D is undetermined. V dropped 2 bases and J dropped 4 bases, with 7 bases sitting between them. The CDR3 is made up of 13 amino acids. Germline CDR1 and CDR2: KGHSH and LQKENI. CDR3 amino acids: CASSPGQPDTQYF. CDR3 bases: TGTGCCAGCTCACCAGGGCAGCCAGATACGCAGTATTTT.

J is TRBJ2-2 and V is TRBV6-6, with D perhaps matching TRBD2 (5 bases). Germline V gene sequence: CDR1 MNHNY, CDR2 SVGAGI (reference sequence). This CDR3 has 14 residues. V lost 0 bases to trimming and J lost 5 bases, with 7 bases between them. CDR3 DNA sequence: TGTGCCAGCAGTTACTCCCGGGGTACCGGGGAGCTGTTTTTT. It is translated as CASSYSRGTGELFF.

The chain is built from TRBV28 and TRBJ2-5; the match to TRBD1 covers 10 bases. The assigned J gene may be wrong: the sequence end matches TRBJ2-7 better. The CDR3 has 16 amino acids. The germline V gene encodes CDR1 MDHEN and CDR2 SYDVKM. CDR3 sequence: CASSPAGTGVSYEQYF. The CDR3 DNA reads TGTGCCAGCAGCCCAGCCGGGACAGGGGTCTCCTACGAGCAGTACTTC.

The J gene is TRBJ2-7, the V gene TRBV2; D ambiguous. Germline CDR1 SNHLY, CDR2 FYNNEI. V gave up 3 bases and J gave up 0 bases, with 12 bases separating them. CDR3 length: 15 amino acids. The CDR3 sequence: CASSDLRPSSYEQYF. CDR3 sequence (DNA): TGTGCCAGCAGTGACTTGCGACCGAGCTCCTACGAGCAGTACTTC.

This clone was picked up one time. The chain uses TRBV19 and TRBJ1-5; the D gene is possibly TRBD1 (6 bases). Trimming removed 3 bases from V and 5 bases from J, with 14 bases in between. Germline loops: CDR1 LNHDA, CDR2 SQIVND (reference sequence). This CDR3 has 15 residues. CDR3 DNA sequence: TGTGCCAGTAGTATCTATAGGGGGACACATCAGCCCCAGCATTTT. Translation: CASSIYRGTHQPQHF.

The chain joins TRBV7-6 to TRBJ1-4; 10 bases fit TRBD1. The CDR3 covers 15 residues. V lost 5 bases, J lost 6 bases, and 6 bases stayed unmatched. Germline lookup yields CDR1 SGHVS and CDR2 FNYEAQ. This CDR3 reads CASSLDRGWDEKLFF. The CDR3 DNA reads as TGTGCCAGCAGCCTGGACAGGGGGTGGGATGAAAAACTGTTTTTT.